This TCR beta chain was obtained from a study of CD8 T cells in Susac syndrome. RNA, at about 0.45 to 1 ug, was reverse transcribed with random hexamers. In TCRdb, the immunoSEQ multiplex PCR reads were re-called with MiXCR into one record per CDR3 protein. The sample consists of about 85,000 distinct CDR3 sequences, approximately 95% of them appearing once. Points on this clonotype: As yet, its antigen is unknown.

The study's findings and limits: Susac-specific public clones found in total CD8+ repertoires numbered about 17, and those in CD8+ TEMRA repertoires numbered about five.

The CDR3 totals 16 residues. V shed 0 bases, J shed 4 bases, and the junction held 7 bases outside the gene matches. The V gene's germline CDR1 is DFQATT and CDR2 SNEGSKA (reference sequence). V gene TRBV20-1 combines with J gene TRBJ1-5, with TRBD1 matching 9 bases. Sequencing was performed on CD8+ T cells from PBMCs. The receptor comes from a human donor with Susac syndrome. The CDR3 region is CSARDLRGTGNQPQHF. In nucleotides, the CDR3 is TGCAGTGCTAGAGATCTAAGGGGGACAGGGAATCAGCCCCAGCATTTT.